Following are 11 T cell receptor beta chains from one sample sequenced in a study of graft-versus-host responses after intestinal transplantation. This table comes from immunoSEQ multiplex PCR, and its TCRdb copy is limited to in-frame clones, with some not included. The data contain some 120,000 clones, over 75% of them singletons. Their antigens are not known. This specimen was unstimulated CD4+ T cells sorted from spleen or lymph node cells, taken before intestinal transplant. The source is a human donor who received an intestinal transplant.

The chain has TRBV9 and TRBJ2-2, with TRBD2 identical over 8 bases. The germline CDR1 and CDR2 sequences are SGDLS and YYNGEE. J lost 5 bases, V lost 6 bases, and 6 bases had no gene match. This CDR3 has 14 residues. CDR3 sequence reads: CASNPGLVTGELFF. CDR3 DNA sequence: TGTGCCAGCAACCCGGGACTAGTAACCGGGGAGCTGTTTTTT.

This clone was observed a few times. A junction boundary mismatches the germline segment, possibly from a read error. CDR3 nucleotides: TGTGCCAGCAGCTCACTAGCGGGAGCCCCCCGAGGACTCTTC. Protein product: CASSSLAGAPRGLF. The chain uses TRBV7-9 and TRBJ2-7; the match to TRBD2 covers 11 bases. The CDR3 length is 14 residues. CDR1 and CDR2 (germline): SEHNR, FQNEAQ (reference sequence).

This sequence joins TRBV27 and TRBJ2-1; perhaps TRBD1 as D (5 bases). The CDR3 runs to 13 residues. Germline V gives CDR1 MNHEY, CDR2 SMNVEV (reference sequence). Deletions cut 5 bases from V and 8 bases from J, with 13 bases between. The CDR3 loop is CASSPEPGHEQFF. CDR3 nucleotide sequence: TGTGCCAGCAGTCCTGAGCCAGGGCATGAGCAGTTCTTC.

The CDR3 DNA reads TGCGCCAGCAGTGAGCAGGGGCAGGGGGAGCTGTTTTTT. This encodes CASSEQGQGELFF. V gene TRBV10-1 combines with J gene TRBJ2-2, with D possibly TRBD1 on 6 matching bases. Germline V gene lookup returns CDR1 WNHNN and CDR2 SYGVQD (reference sequence). V was pared by 2 bases and J by 8 bases, with 9 bases between. CDR3 size: 13 residues.

Written as DNA, the CDR3 is TGTGCCAGCAGCCAAACAGGGGGGGGCACAGATACGCAGTATTTT. It yields the protein CASSQTGGGTDTQYF. This sequence joins TRBV6-4 and TRBJ2-3; D might be TRBD1 (8 bases). The CDR3 has 15 residues. Trimming stripped 6 bases from V and 1 base from J, with 14 bases between. The germline gives CDR1 MRHNA, CDR2 SNTAGT.

This clone was seen just once. The rearrangement links TRBV28 to TRBJ2-1; 7 bases align to TRBD1. Germline loops: CDR1 MDHEN, CDR2 SYDVKM. CDR3 length equals 17 residues. Trimming took 6 bases from V and 1 from J; bases not matched to a gene: 12. CDR3 nucleotides: TGTGCCAGCAGCGCGCCCGGACAGGTCGGTTCCTACAATGAGCAGTTCTTC. It translates to CASSAPGQVGSYNEQFF. Full variable domain (missing parts from reference TRBV28 and TRBJ2-1): DVKVTQSSRYLVKRTGEKVFLECVQDMDHENMFWYRQDPGLGLRLIYFSYDVKMKEKGDIPEGYSVSREKKERFSLILESASTNQTSMYLCASSAPGQVGSYNEQFFGPGTRLTVL.

The rearrangement links TRBV5-1 to TRBJ2-7; D perhaps matches TRBD1 (5 bases). The CDR3 loop spans 13 amino acids. Germline V lookup: CDR1 SGHRS, CDR2 YFSETQ. Trimming left V 3 bases short and J 3 bases short, with 10 bases between. The CDR3 DNA sequence: TGCGCCAGCAGCTCCACCCAGGGCTACGAGCAGTACTTC. Translating gives CASSSTQGYEQYF.

The chain carries TRBV7-6 and TRBJ2-1; TRBD2 agrees at 8 bases. CDR1 and CDR2 from the germline V gene are SGHVS and FNYEAQ. CDR3 length: 16 residues. The junction had 6 bases not matched to a gene; V was cut back by 0 bases and J by 5 bases. The CDR3 nucleotides read TGTGCCAGCAGCTTAGCCCGCGCGGGAGGTAACAATGAGCAGTTCTTC. It specifies CASSLARAGGNNEQFF.

The rearrangement joins TRBV18 to TRBJ2-1; D gene ambiguous. The germline CDR1 and CDR2 sequences are KGHSH and LQKENI. The V and J ends lost 3 bases and 2 bases respectively, with 11 bases between them. The CDR3 runs 15 residues. CDR3 residues: CASSPNWSTYNEQFF. CDR3 in DNA: TGTGCCAGCTCACCTAATTGGAGTACCTACAATGAGCAGTTCTTC.

V usage is TRBV20-1 and J usage is TRBJ2-5; unclear D gene. V was cut by 3 bases and J by 6 bases, with 8 bases left in between. Germline V gene lookup returns CDR1 DFQATT and CDR2 SNEGSKA (reference sequence). The CDR3 is made up of 11 amino acids. In DNA form, the CDR3 reads TGCAGTGCTAGTCTAGATAAGACCCAGTACTTC. This codes for CSASLDKTQYF.

The chain joins TRBV19 to TRBJ2-1, with D possibly being TRBD1 (6 bases). V lost 1 base, J lost 6 bases, and 7 bases lay in between. The CDR3 is 13 residues long. CDR1 and CDR2 from the germline V gene are LNHDA and SQIVND (reference sequence). In DNA form, the CDR3 reads TGTGCCAGTAGTATAGTACAGGGCAATGAGCAGTTCTTC. Translating it yields CASSIVQGNEQFF.